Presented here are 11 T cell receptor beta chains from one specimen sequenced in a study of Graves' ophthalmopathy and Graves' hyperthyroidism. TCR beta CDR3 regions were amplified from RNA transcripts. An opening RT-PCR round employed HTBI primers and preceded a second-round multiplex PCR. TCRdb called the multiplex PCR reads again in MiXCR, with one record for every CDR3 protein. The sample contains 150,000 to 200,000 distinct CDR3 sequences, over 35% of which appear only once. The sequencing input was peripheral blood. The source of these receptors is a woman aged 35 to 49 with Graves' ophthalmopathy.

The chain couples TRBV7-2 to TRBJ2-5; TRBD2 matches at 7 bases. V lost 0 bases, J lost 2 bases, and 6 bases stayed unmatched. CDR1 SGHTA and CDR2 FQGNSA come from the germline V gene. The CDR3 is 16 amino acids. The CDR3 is CASSLAWGGSQETQYF. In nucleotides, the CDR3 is TGTGCCAGCAGCTTAGCGTGGGGGGGGTCACAAGAGACCCAGTACTTC.

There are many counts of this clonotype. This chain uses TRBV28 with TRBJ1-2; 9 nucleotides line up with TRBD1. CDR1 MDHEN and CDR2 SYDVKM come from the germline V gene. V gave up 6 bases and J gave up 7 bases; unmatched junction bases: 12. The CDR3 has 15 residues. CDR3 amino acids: CASSTIDRGNGGYTF. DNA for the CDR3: TGTGCCAGCAGCACCATCGACAGGGGGAATGGTGGCTACACCTTC.

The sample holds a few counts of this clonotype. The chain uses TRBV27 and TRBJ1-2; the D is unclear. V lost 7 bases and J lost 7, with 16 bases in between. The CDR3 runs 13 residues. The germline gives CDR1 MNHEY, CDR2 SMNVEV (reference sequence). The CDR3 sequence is CASTAHPLVGYTF. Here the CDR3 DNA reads TGTGCCAGCACTGCCCACCCGTTAGTTGGCTACACCTTC.

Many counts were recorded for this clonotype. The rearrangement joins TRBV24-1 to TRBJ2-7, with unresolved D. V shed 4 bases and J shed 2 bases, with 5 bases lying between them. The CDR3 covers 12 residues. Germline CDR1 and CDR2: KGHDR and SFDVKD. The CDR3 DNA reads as TGTGCCACCAGTGACAGTACCTACGAGCAGTACTTC. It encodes CATSDSTYEQYF.

The CDR3, as DNA: TGTGCCAGCAGGAACGCACAGGGCTCTGAAGCTTTCTTT. This sequence encodes CASRNAQGSEAFF. V is TRBV6-4 and J is TRBJ1-1, with D tentatively TRBD1 (6 bases). Germline loops: CDR1 MRHNA, CDR2 SNTAGT. There are 13 residues in the CDR3. The V and J ends lost 6 bases and 6 bases respectively, with 14 bases between them.

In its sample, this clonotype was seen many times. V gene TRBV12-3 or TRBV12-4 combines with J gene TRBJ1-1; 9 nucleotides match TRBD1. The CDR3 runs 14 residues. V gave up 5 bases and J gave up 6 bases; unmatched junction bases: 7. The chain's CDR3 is CASSLTGGNPEAFF. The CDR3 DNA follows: TGTGCCAGCAGTCTTACAGGGGGCAACCCTGAAGCTTTCTTT.

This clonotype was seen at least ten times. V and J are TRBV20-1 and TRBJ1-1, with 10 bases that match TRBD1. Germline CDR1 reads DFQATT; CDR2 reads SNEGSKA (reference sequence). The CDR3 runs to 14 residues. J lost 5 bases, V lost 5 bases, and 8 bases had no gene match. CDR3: CSARDRGGYTEAFF. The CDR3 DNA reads TGCAGTGCTCGGGACAGGGGTGGTTATACTGAAGCTTTCTTT.

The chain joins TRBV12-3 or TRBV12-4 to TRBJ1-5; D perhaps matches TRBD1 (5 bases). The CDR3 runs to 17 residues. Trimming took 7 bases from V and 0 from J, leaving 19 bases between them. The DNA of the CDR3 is TGTGCCAGCACCCTTGGGGCCACGACTTATAGCAATCAGCCCCAGCATTTT. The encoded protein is CASTLGATTYSNQPQHF.

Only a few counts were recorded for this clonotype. The CDR3 here is CASSALLGQGEGYTF. As DNA, the CDR3 is TGTGCCAGCAGTGCTCTTCTTGGACAGGGAGAGGGCTACACCTTC. The chain employs TRBV6-1 and TRBJ1-2; TRBD1 aligns across 8 bases. The CDR3 runs to 15 residues. The V gene's germline CDR1 is MNHNS and CDR2 SASEGT. V lost 4 bases and J lost 8; bases outside the gene matches: 12.

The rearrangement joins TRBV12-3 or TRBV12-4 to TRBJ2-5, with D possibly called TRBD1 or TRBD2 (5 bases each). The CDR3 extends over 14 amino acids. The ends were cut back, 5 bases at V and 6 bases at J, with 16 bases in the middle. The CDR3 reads CASSNRDAAQTQYF. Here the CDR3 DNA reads TGTGCCAGCAGTAACCGGGACGCCGCCCAGACCCAGTACTTC.

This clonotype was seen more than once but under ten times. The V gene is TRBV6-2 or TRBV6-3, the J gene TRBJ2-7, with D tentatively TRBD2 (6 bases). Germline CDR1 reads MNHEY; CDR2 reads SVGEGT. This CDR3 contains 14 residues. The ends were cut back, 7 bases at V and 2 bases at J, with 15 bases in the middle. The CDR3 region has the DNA TGTGCCAGCACCGAGGGACTGACCACCTACGAGCAGTACTTC. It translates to CASTEGLTTYEQYF.